What follows are 15 T cell receptor beta chains derived from one specimen sequenced in a study of CD8+CD57+ T cells in acquired aplastic anemia. Profiling of TCR beta VDJ combinations and CDR3 sequences used genomic DNA as template. TCRdb passed the reads through MiXCR, listing each CDR3 protein once. The sample holds 250,000 to 300,000 distinct CDR3 sequences, roughly three fifths seen once. The specimen was sorted CD4+, CD8+, or CD8+CD57+ T cells (not recorded which) from PBMCs. These receptors all come from a human donor with severe aplastic anemia or a healthy control (not recorded which).

This clonotype was picked up one time. CDR3 bases: TGTGCCAGCAGCCTTTACCTGGGGATCCGGACAGGGTCCGGCGAGCAGTACTTC. It is translated as CASSLYLGIRTGSGEQYF. The chain joins TRBV7-4 to TRBJ2-7; TRBD1 agrees at 8 bases. V dropped 5 bases and J dropped 6; count of bases not matched to a gene: 21. The germline gives CDR1 SGHVT, CDR2 SQSDAQ. This CDR3 has 18 amino acids.

This sequence joins TRBV19 and TRBJ2-3; D is perhaps TRBD2 (6 bases). Germline V gene lookup returns CDR1 LNHDA and CDR2 SQIVND (reference sequence). This CDR3 spans 15 amino acids. V was shortened by 7 bases and J by 2 bases, with 16 bases between the two germline ends. The CDR3 DNA is TGTGCCAGTACGGGGGAAACCGCGAACACAGATACGCAGTATTTT. Translated, it gives CASTGETANTDTQYF.

The chain combines TRBV15 with TRBJ1-5; D gene unclear. Germline V gives CDR1 LNHNV, CDR2 YYDKDF (reference sequence). This CDR3 is built from 15 residues. Between the trimmed V and J ends, which lost 3 bases and 1 base, there was a span of 10 bases. The CDR3 sequence is CATSSEWWSNQPQHF. The CDR3 bases are TGTGCCACCAGCAGTGAATGGTGGAGCAATCAGCCCCAGCATTTT.

DNA for the CDR3: TGTGCCAGTAGTCCTCGACAGGGGCACTCCATCCATCAGCCCCAGCATTTT. This encodes CASSPRQGHSIHQPQHF. This sequence joins TRBV19 and TRBJ1-5; 8 nucleotides agree with TRBD1. Unmatched junction bases numbered 14, after V lost 5 bases and J lost 5 bases. CDR3 size: 17 residues. Germline loops: CDR1 LNHDA, CDR2 SQIVND (reference sequence).

J is TRBJ2-5 and V is TRBV24-1; D may be TRBD1 (5 bases). Germline V gene lookup returns CDR1 KGHDR and CDR2 SFDVKD. Trimming left V 5 bases short and J 7 bases short, with 13 bases between. This CDR3 has 13 amino acids. The CDR3, as DNA: TGTGCCACCAGTGCCCGGCAGGGTGGGACCCAGTACTTC. This codes for CATSARQGGTQYF.

V is TRBV7-2 and J is TRBJ2-1; 9 bases are shared with TRBD1. This CDR3 comprises 18 residues. Germline trimming cut 5 bases from V and 4 bases from J; bases unmatched to any gene: 15. In germline, CDR1 is SGHTA, CDR2 FQGNSA. CDR3 sequence reads: CASSRVSIGTGNYNEQFF. The CDR3, as DNA: TGTGCCAGCAGCCGAGTTTCTATAGGGACAGGGAATTACAATGAGCAGTTCTTC.

On this clonotype itself: A read error is possible here, since a much larger clone lies one base away. V usage is TRBV19 and J usage is TRBJ1-1, with 12 nucleotides matching TRBD1. There are 16 residues in the CDR3. Germline CDR1 reads LNHDA; CDR2 reads SQIVND (reference sequence). The V and J ends lost 5 bases and 4 bases, in that order; junction bases with no gene match: 8. This chain's CDR3 is CASSLRDRGPSTEAFF. As DNA, the CDR3 is TGTGCCAGTAGTCTCCGGGACAGGGGGCCCAGCACTGAAGCTTTCTTT. Based on the CDR3 plus reference TRBV19 and TRBJ1-1, the full variable domain is DGGITQSPKYLFRKEGQNVTLSCEQNLNHDAMYWYRQDPGQGLRLIYYSQIVNDFQKGDIAEGYSVSREKKESFPLTVTSAQKNPTAFYLCASSLRDRGPSTEAFFGQGTRLTVV.

The gene calls are TRBV2 and TRBJ1-6; D ambiguous. Germline assignment: CDR1 SNHLY and CDR2 FYNNEI. The CDR3 extends over 9 amino acids. V was pared by 9 bases and J by 13 bases, with 7 bases between. The CDR3 reads CASGVPLHF. The DNA of the CDR3 is TGTGCCAGTGGAGTGCCCCTCCACTTT.

The J gene is TRBJ1-2, the V gene TRBV15, with D possibly matching TRBD1 (6 bases). The germline V gene has CDR1 LNHNV and CDR2 YYDKDF (reference sequence). CDR3 size: 15 residues. The V and J ends lost 0 bases and 8 bases respectively, with 16 bases between them. CDR3 region: CATSRDPDRIVGYTF. CDR3 coding DNA: TGTGCCACCAGCAGAGACCCCGACAGGATCGTGGGCTACACCTTC.

In its sample, this clonotype was seen many times. The chain uses TRBV20-1 and TRBJ2-3, with 7 bases aligning to TRBD2. V lost 7 bases to trimming and J lost 9 bases; unmatched junction nucleotides: 10. The CDR3 runs 12 residues. Germline values: CDR1 DFQATT, CDR2 SNEGSKA (reference sequence). The CDR3 spells CSVRTRRDTQYF. The CDR3 DNA follows: TGCAGTGTTCGGACTAGACGTGACACGCAGTATTTT.

The chain employs TRBV20-1 and TRBJ1-6; D is ambiguous. The CDR3 is 13 residues long. The V gene's germline CDR1 is DFQATT and CDR2 SNEGSKA (reference sequence). The V end was cut by 3 bases, the J end by 7 bases, with 10 bases between. CDR3 in DNA: TGCAGTGCTAGTGCCCCCCCCAATTCACCCCTCCACTTT. This translates into CSASAPPNSPLHF.

In the case of this clonotype: It may be a read error: a sequence one base away is much more abundant. J is TRBJ1-3 and V is TRBV6-6, with D possibly being TRBD1 (5 bases). CDR1 is MNHNY, CDR2 SVGAGI, per germline (reference sequence). The CDR3 sequence is 15 residues long. V lost 2 bases, J lost 4 bases, and 12 bases lay in between. CDR3 bases: TGTGCCAGCAGTTACGGGGGTGCAGGAGGAAACACCATATATTTT. Translating it yields CASSYGGAGGNTIYF.

The chain recombines TRBV7-3 with TRBJ1-6, with D hard to call. This CDR3 is built from 13 residues. Trimming removed 7 bases from V and 8 bases from J, with 12 bases in between. The V gene's germline CDR1 is SGHTA and CDR2 FQGTGA. The CDR3 loop is CASNQLLDSPLHF. In DNA form, the CDR3 reads TGTGCCAGCAACCAACTTCTGGATTCACCCCTCCACTTT.

A remark on this clonotype: It may be a read error: a sequence one base away is much more abundant. The chain employs TRBV6-5 and TRBJ2-1; no definite D call. Germline V gene sequence: CDR1 MNHEY, CDR2 SVGAGI. The CDR3 consists of 15 residues. CDR3 DNA sequence: TGTGCCGGCAGTTACGATGCAAAGGCCTACAATGAGCAGTTCTTC. Its protein product is CAGSYDAKAYNEQFF.

This clonotype was detected ten times or more. The chain employs TRBV12-3 or TRBV12-4 and TRBJ1-1; a weak D match, TRBD1 (5 bases). Trimming shortened V by 4 bases and J by 0 bases, and 9 bases separated the two germline ends. The CDR3 is 14 amino acids. In DNA form, the CDR3 reads TGTGCCAGCAGTTCAGGGATAATGAACACTGAAGCTTTCTTT. Protein sequence: CASSSGIMNTEAFF.